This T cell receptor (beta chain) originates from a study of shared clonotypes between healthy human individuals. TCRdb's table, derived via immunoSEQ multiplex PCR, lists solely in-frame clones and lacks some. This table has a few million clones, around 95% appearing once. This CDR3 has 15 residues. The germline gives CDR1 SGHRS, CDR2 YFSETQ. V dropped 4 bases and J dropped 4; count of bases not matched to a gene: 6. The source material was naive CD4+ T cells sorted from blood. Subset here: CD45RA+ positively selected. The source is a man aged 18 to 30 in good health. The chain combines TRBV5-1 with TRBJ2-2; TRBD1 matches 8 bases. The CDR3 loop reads CASSRDRPITGELFF. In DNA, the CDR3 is TGCGCCAGCAGCCGGGACAGGCCGATCACCGGGGAGCTGTTTTTT.